A selection of T cell receptor beta chains follows, all from one sample in a study of blood T cell repertoires in COVID-19. Measured with immunoSEQ multiplex PCR; TCRdb has only the in-frame clones, and not every one. The repertoire holds more than 85,000 clones, with 85% as singletons. Input material: peripheral blood. These receptors originate from an older man with acute or convalescent COVID-19. The CDR3 runs from the conserved cysteine through the conserved F or W. D genes are given only for firm matches. A clone size is listed for some rows: how often the clone was seen (once, few, many), or a class if it is expanded.

-	TRBV13	-	TRBJ2-5	CASSLGTGSSQETQYF	TGTGCCAGCAGCTTAGGTACAGGGTCTTCGCAAGAGACCCAGTACTTC
few	TRBV7-9	TRBD1	TRBJ2-7	CASSFWTGGSSEQYF	TGTGCCAGCAGTTTCTGGACAGGGGGCTCGTCCGAGCAGTACTTC
-	TRBV2	-	TRBJ1-5	CASSEQATSNQPQHF	TGTGCCAGCAGTGAACAGGCTACTAGCAATCAGCCCCAGCATTTT
once	TRBV5-4	-	TRBJ2-7	CASSLAQGLYEQYF	TGTGCCAGCAGCTTGGCTCAGGGTCTCTACGAGCAGTACTTC
few	TRBV6-2/TRBV6-3	TRBD1	TRBJ1-5	CASSYRTGNNQPQHF	TGTGCCAGCAGTTACAGGACAGGGAACAATCAGCCCCAGCATTTT
-	TRBV29-1	-	TRBJ1-3	CSVDVGGGNTIYF	TGCAGCGTTGATGTGGGAGGTGGAAACACCATATATTTT
-	TRBV29-1	TRBD2	TRBJ2-1	CSVEDPGLAFF	TGCAGCGTTGAAGATCCGGGACTAGCGTTCTTC
few	TRBV4-1	-	TRBJ1-5	CASSQEALNQPQHF	TGCGCCAGCAGCCAAGAGGCCTTGAATCAGCCCCAGCATTTT
-	TRBV5-4	TRBD1	TRBJ1-1	CASSSPRGQATEAFF	TGTGCCAGCAGCTCCCCCAGGGGGCAGGCCACTGAAGCTTTCTTT
-	TRBV9	-	TRBJ1-1	CASSPQGTGTEAFF	TGTGCCAGCAGCCCGCAGGGGACCGGGACTGAAGCTTTCTTT
-	TRBV11-3	-	TRBJ2-5	CASSCPGLLHLQETQYF	TGTGCCAGCAGCTGTCCGGGACTCCTACATCTGCAAGAGACCCAGTACTTC
-	TRBV30	-	TRBJ1-1	CAWSYWQGAEAFF	TGTGCCTGGAGTTATTGGCAGGGCGCTGAAGCTTTCTTT
-	TRBV3-1/TRBV3-2	-	TRBJ2-7	CASSRGQGLSYEQYF	TGTGCCAGCAGCCGGGGGCAGGGTCTCTCCTACGAGCAGTACTTC
few	TRBV6-5	-	TRBJ1-5	CASSTAGEQPQHF	TGTGCCAGCAGCACCGCGGGGGAGCAGCCCCAGCATTTT
few	TRBV28	TRBD2	TRBJ2-1	CASSWTSGDNEQFF	TGTGCCAGCAGCTGGACTAGCGGGGACAATGAGCAGTTCTTC
many	TRBV28	TRBD1	TRBJ1-4	CASRAGGMNEKLFF	TGTGCCAGCAGGGCAGGGGGGATGAATGAAAAACTGTTTTTT
-	TRBV5-1	-	TRBJ2-3	CASSLEGARADTQYF	TGCGCCAGCAGCTTGGAAGGGGCTCGGGCAGATACGCAGTATTTT
-	TRBV27	TRBD1	TRBJ1-4	CASSRTGVNEKLFF	TGTGCCAGCAGTCGGACAGGCGTTAATGAAAAACTGTTTTTT
-	TRBV27	-	TRBJ1-2	CASSLGQGTPGYTF	TGTGCCAGCAGTTTGGGGCAGGGGACGCCCGGCTACACCTTC
-	TRBV14	-	TRBJ2-7	CASSQMGPNYEQYF	TGTGCCAGCAGCCAAATGGGGCCGAACTACGAGCAGTACTTC
-	TRBV5-1	TRBD1	TRBJ2-7	CASSLAYGQGSGEQYF	TGCGCCAGCAGCTTGGCCTATGGACAGGGATCGGGAGAGCAGTACTTC
-	TRBV25-1	-	TRBJ1-1	CASSPQTGGPTEAFF	TGTGCCAGCAGCCCTCAGACAGGCGGACCCACTGAAGCTTTCTTT
-	TRBV5-5	TRBD1	TRBJ1-6	CASSLRTGDSPLHF	TGTGCCAGCAGCCTTAGAACAGGGGATTCACCCCTCCACTTT
-	TRBV19	TRBD2	TRBJ2-5	CASSIISGRGQETQYF	TGTGCCAGTAGTATAATAAGCGGGAGGGGCCAAGAGACCCAGTACTTC
-	TRBV2	TRBD2	TRBJ2-5	CASTRTSGREETQYF	TGTGCCAGCACCCGGACTAGCGGGAGAGAAGAGACCCAGTACTTC
-	TRBV28	TRBD1	TRBJ2-3	CASSLPQGARDTQYF	TGTGCCAGCAGTTTACCACAGGGGGCTCGGGATACGCAGTATTTT
-	TRBV5-1	TRBD1	TRBJ1-1	CASSLFTGDAVNTEAFF	TGCGCCAGCAGCTTATTTACAGGGGATGCCGTGAACACTGAAGCTTTCTTT
-	TRBV29-1	TRBD1	TRBJ1-2	CSVKDRVSDGYTF	TGCAGCGTCAAGGACAGGGTTTCCGACGGCTACACCTTC
-	TRBV9	-	TRBJ2-2	CASSVPPGGTTNTGELFF	TGTGCCAGCAGCGTACCCCCCGGTGGGACAACGAACACCGGGGAGCTGTTTTTT
-	TRBV4-1	TRBD1	TRBJ1-3	CASSQATGAGSGNTIYF	TGCGCCAGCAGCCAGGCGACAGGGGCCGGCTCTGGAAACACCATATATTTT
-	TRBV7-3	-	TRBJ2-2	CASSLLGGTGELFF	TGTGCCAGCAGCTTATTGGGGGGCACCGGGGAGCTGTTTTTT
-	TRBV5-1	TRBD2	TRBJ2-1	CASSTGLAESSYNEQFF	TGCGCCAGCAGCACCGGACTAGCGGAGAGCTCCTACAATGAGCAGTTCTTC
-	TRBV7-7	TRBD2	TRBJ2-3	CASSPRTGGRADTQYF	TGTGCTAGCAGCCCAAGGACGGGAGGCAGGGCAGATACGCAGTATTTT
-	TRBV28	TRBD1	TRBJ1-4	CASSTGANEKLFF	TGTGCCAGCAGTACAGGGGCCAATGAAAAACTGTTTTTT
-	TRBV3-1/TRBV3-2	TRBD1	TRBJ1-1	CASSQTGVNTEAFF	TGTGCCAGCAGCCAAACAGGGGTGAACACTGAAGCTTTCTTT
-	TRBV19	-	TRBJ2-1	CASSMGGFSRYEQFF	TGTGCCAGTAGTATGGGGGGATTTAGCCGATATGAGCAGTTCTTC
-	TRBV2	TRBD2	TRBJ2-7	CASSGPSGTYEQYF	TGTGCCAGCAGTGGGCCTAGCGGGACCTACGAGCAGTACTTC
-	TRBV12-3/TRBV12-4	-	TRBJ2-7	CASSFLQVYEQYF	TGTGCCAGCAGTTTCTTACAAGTCTACGAGCAGTACTTC
-	TRBV6-6	-	TRBJ1-5	CASTSGQPQHF	TGTGCCTCCACCTCAGGTCAGCCCCAGCATTTT
-	TRBV6-5	-	TRBJ1-1	CAVRLGFEAFF	TGTGCCGTACGCCTAGGATTTGAAGCTTTCTTT